The 13 T cell receptor beta chains below were found in one sample sequenced in a study of T cell responses to AZD1222 COVID-19 vaccine. Sequencing was performed with immunoSEQ multiplex PCR; in TCRdb, only in-frame clones are kept and a portion is missing. Among approximately 68,000 clones listed, around 86% were seen once. This specimen consisted of peripheral blood, obtained on day 0 of AZD1222 vaccination. Receptor source: an adult in good health.

This chain joins TRBV6-5 and TRBJ2-1; no firm D call. Germline V CDR1 and CDR2: MNHEY, SVGAGI. The CDR3 has 13 residues. Trimming removed 4 bases from V and 4 bases from J, with 8 bases in between. The CDR3 DNA follows: TGTGCCAGCAGTTTAAGGCCGTACAATGAGCAGTTCTTC. Encoded protein: CASSLRPYNEQFF.

The chain has TRBV12-3 or TRBV12-4 and TRBJ1-2; D might be TRBD1 (5 bases). With 6 bases removed from V and 6 bases from J, the gap between germline ends came to 8 bases. The CDR3 covers 11 residues. CDR3 sequence reads: CASRGVDGYTF. The CDR3 nucleotides are TGTGCCAGCAGGGGGGTCGATGGCTACACCTTC.

For the CDR3, the DNA is TGTGCCACCAGTGATTTGAAGGCGATAGGACAGGGTCAAAATGAGCAGTTCTTC. Translation gives CATSDLKAIGQGQNEQFF. This sequence joins TRBV24-1 and TRBJ2-1, with TRBD1 matching over 8 bases. This CDR3 spans 18 amino acids. The germline V gene has CDR1 KGHDR and CDR2 SFDVKD. Trimming removed 0 bases from V and 7 bases from J; junction bases left unmatched: 13.

The CDR3 protein is CASSPRQPGEQYF. CDR3 bases: TGTGCCAGCAGCCCCCGACAGCCTGGCGAGCAGTACTTC. This rearrangement joins TRBV13 to TRBJ2-7; a possible D gene is TRBD1 (5 bases). The length of the CDR3 is 13 residues. Per germline, CDR1 PRHDT and CDR2 FYEKMQ (reference sequence). With 5 bases removed from V and 6 bases from J, the gap between germline ends came to 14 bases.

This clone has just one count. This chain uses TRBV20-1 with TRBJ2-2; D gene unclear. The germline gives CDR1 DFQATT, CDR2 SNEGSKA (reference sequence). The CDR3 is 11 amino acids. Between the trimmed V and J ends, which lost 0 bases and 8 bases, there was a span of 4 bases. The CDR3, as DNA: TGCAGTGCTAGAGATGGTGGGGAGCTGTTTTTT. Protein product: CSARDGGELFF.

The chain uses TRBV6-5 and TRBJ1-1, with 11 bases aligning to TRBD1. V gave up 7 bases and J gave up 3 bases; unmatched junction bases: 7. Looked up from germline, CDR1 is MNHEY and CDR2 is SVGAGI. The CDR3 is 15 amino acids. This CDR3 is CASTDRGRIDTEAFF. As DNA, the CDR3 is TGTGCCAGCACGGACAGGGGGCGCATCGACACTGAAGCTTTCTTT.

V usage is TRBV4-1 and J usage is TRBJ1-4, with unresolved D. This CDR3 is built from 16 residues. Trimming stripped 0 bases from V and 8 bases from J, with 16 bases between. The V gene's germline CDR1 is MGHRA and CDR2 YSYEKL. The CDR3 reads CASSQEQRGVREKLFF. Written as DNA, the CDR3 is TGCGCCAGCAGCCAAGAGCAACGGGGAGTAAGGGAAAAACTGTTTTTT.

V gene TRBV7-2 combines with J gene TRBJ1-2; 9 bases fit TRBD1. V lost 0 bases and J lost 6; bases outside the gene matches: 11. Germline CDR1 is SGHTA and CDR2 is FQGNSA. The CDR3 extends over 17 amino acids. As DNA, the CDR3 is TGTGCCAGCAGCTTAGCACTGACCACAGGGGGCGACAATGGCTACACCTTC. Translating gives CASSLALTTGGDNGYTF. The full variable domain, its missing parts supplied by reference TRBV7-2 and TRBJ1-2, is GAGVSQSPSNKVTEKGKDVELRCDPISGHTALYWYRQSLGQGLEFLIYFQGNSAPDKSGLPSDRFSAERTGGSVSTLTIQRTQQEDSAVYLCASSLALTTGGDNGYTFGSGTRLTVV.

The chain has TRBV5-1 and TRBJ2-5; D may correspond to TRBD1 or TRBD2 (5 bases each). Deletions cut 4 bases from V and 0 bases from J, with 13 bases between. The CDR3 spans 15 residues. Germline values: CDR1 SGHRS, CDR2 YFSETQ. The CDR3: CASSPLGTDQETQYF. For the CDR3, the DNA is TGCGCCAGCAGCCCCCTAGGGACGGACCAAGAGACCCAGTACTTC.

The chain recombines TRBV18 with TRBJ2-7; 7 bases are shared with TRBD2. The length of the CDR3 is 14 residues. V lost 4 bases and J lost 3; bases outside the gene matches: 6. Germline CDR1 and CDR2: KGHSH and LQKENI. CDR3 coding DNA: TGTGCCAGCTCACAAAGCGGGGACCGCTACGAGCAGTACTTC. Protein sequence: CASSQSGDRYEQYF.

The rearrangement joins TRBV5-6 to TRBJ1-1, with D uncertain. This CDR3 has 13 amino acids. Germline assignment: CDR1 SGHDT and CDR2 YYEEEE. V was shortened by 5 bases and J by 7 bases, with 15 bases between the two germline ends. CDR3 residues: CASSLTEAGEAFF. The CDR3 nucleotides read TGTGCCAGCAGTTTGACGGAAGCGGGTGAAGCTTTCTTT.

This clone was detected only a few times. This chain links TRBV5-1 with TRBJ2-7; D not certain. V was clipped by 4 bases and J by 3 bases, with 8 bases between them. Germline loops: CDR1 SGHRS, CDR2 YFSETQ. The CDR3 is 12 residues long. As DNA, the CDR3 is TGCGCCAGCAGCCTAAATCTCTACGAGCAGTACTTC. Translated, it gives CASSLNLYEQYF.

The chain links TRBV11-2 to TRBJ2-1; TRBD2 is a possible D gene (7 bases). From germline, CDR1 is SGHAT and CDR2 FQNNGV. The V end was cut by 2 bases, the J end by 7 bases, with 15 bases between. The CDR3 runs to 15 residues. CDR3 residues: CASSLYGGPGNEQFF. For the CDR3, the DNA is TGTGCCAGCAGCTTATACGGGGGGCCTGGGAATGAGCAGTTCTTC.